The count of the clone carrying this T cell receptor beta chain is one. V was shortened by 4 bases and J by 6 bases, with 17 bases between the two germline ends. Germline values: CDR1 SGDLS, CDR2 YYNGEE. This CDR3 has 14 residues. The data were taken from a study of blood T cell repertoires in COVID-19. Study-level information: Sites across the United States, Italy and Spain contributed samples from acute and convalescent COVID-19. PBMCs, B-cell-depleted T cells, or T cells provided the cDNA or gDNA that made up the material.

TCRdb keeps only in-frame clones here, not all; method: immunoSEQ multiplex PCR. The sample lists tens of thousands of clones, about 90% occurring once. This TCR came from a human donor in a cohort sampled during active COVID-19. Sequenced: peripheral blood. The V call is TRBV9, the J call TRBJ2-7, with a weak D call TRBD1 (6 bases). CDR3 nucleotides: TGTGCCAGCAGCAGGGAAGCGGACAGCCGCGAGCAGTACTTC. It codes for CASSREADSREQYF. The whole variable domain, remainder taken from reference TRBV9 and TRBJ2-7, is DSGVTQTPKHLITATGQRVTLRCSPRSGDLSVYWYQQSLDQGLQFLIQYYNGEERAKGNILERFSAQQFPDLHSELNLSSLELGDSALYFCASSREADSREQYFGPGTRLTVT.